The clone carrying this TCR beta chain was seen many times. The authors ran a second PCR of roughly 6 to 12 cycles using a sample-barcoded 5' primer and a J-beta primer mix. Each cDNA molecule was tagged by a template-switch adaptor with 12 random nucleotides. Any given sample supplied a minimum of 2.5 million CDR3-containing paired-end reads. Each CDR3 protein is one row after TCRdb ran MiXCR on the 5' RACE reads. The sample lists 710,000 or so distinct CDR3 sequences; about a fifth were seen once. The entry originates in a study of blood T cells in healthy people across ages. The CDR3 contains 14 residues. V gave up 1 base and J gave up 6 bases; unmatched junction bases: 5. Germline V gives CDR1 GTSNPN, CDR2 SVGIG (reference sequence).

Sequenced: blood. This TCR was recovered from a man between 65 and 85 years old in good health. V usage is TRBV30 and J usage is TRBJ1-2; 10 bases agree with TRBD1. CDR3 in DNA: TGTGCCTGGAGTGCGACAGGGGGCGCGGATGGCTACACCTTC. It translates to CAWSATGGADGYTF.